This TCR beta chain is from a study of cytomegalovirus exposure and HLA in healthy donors. As for the study in general: An earlier analysis identified 117 million unique TCR beta sequences in 170 million or so T cells.

Notes on this clone: Its specificity is not known.

Those who donated were healthy bone marrow donors. Broader study findings: Clonal expansion was found to be greater in HLA-associated TCR beta chains than in equally common others in a later analysis.

PCR used 60 Vbeta primers and 13 Jbeta primers. In the authors' methods: A later analysis tallied some 80 million unique TCR beta chains, 8.5 million to 11 million of them shared. Sequenced by immunoSEQ multiplex PCR; TCRdb stores in-frame clones only, minus some. The D gene and trimming were derived from the DNA, and the V and J assignments and clone size from that table. The sample includes fewer than 150,000 clones, 80% of them seen just once. The V end was cut by 3 bases, the J end by 0 bases, with 11 bases between. Germline V gives CDR1 KGHSH, CDR2 LQKENI. The CDR3 contains 15 residues. V gene TRBV18 combines with J gene TRBJ1-2; D call uncertain. This TCR came from a male donor in good health and CMV-seronegative. The material sequenced was PBMCs. In DNA, the CDR3 is TGTGCCAGCTCACCGATGGGAGATGCTAACTATGGCTACACCTTC. Translated: CASSPMGDANYGYTF.